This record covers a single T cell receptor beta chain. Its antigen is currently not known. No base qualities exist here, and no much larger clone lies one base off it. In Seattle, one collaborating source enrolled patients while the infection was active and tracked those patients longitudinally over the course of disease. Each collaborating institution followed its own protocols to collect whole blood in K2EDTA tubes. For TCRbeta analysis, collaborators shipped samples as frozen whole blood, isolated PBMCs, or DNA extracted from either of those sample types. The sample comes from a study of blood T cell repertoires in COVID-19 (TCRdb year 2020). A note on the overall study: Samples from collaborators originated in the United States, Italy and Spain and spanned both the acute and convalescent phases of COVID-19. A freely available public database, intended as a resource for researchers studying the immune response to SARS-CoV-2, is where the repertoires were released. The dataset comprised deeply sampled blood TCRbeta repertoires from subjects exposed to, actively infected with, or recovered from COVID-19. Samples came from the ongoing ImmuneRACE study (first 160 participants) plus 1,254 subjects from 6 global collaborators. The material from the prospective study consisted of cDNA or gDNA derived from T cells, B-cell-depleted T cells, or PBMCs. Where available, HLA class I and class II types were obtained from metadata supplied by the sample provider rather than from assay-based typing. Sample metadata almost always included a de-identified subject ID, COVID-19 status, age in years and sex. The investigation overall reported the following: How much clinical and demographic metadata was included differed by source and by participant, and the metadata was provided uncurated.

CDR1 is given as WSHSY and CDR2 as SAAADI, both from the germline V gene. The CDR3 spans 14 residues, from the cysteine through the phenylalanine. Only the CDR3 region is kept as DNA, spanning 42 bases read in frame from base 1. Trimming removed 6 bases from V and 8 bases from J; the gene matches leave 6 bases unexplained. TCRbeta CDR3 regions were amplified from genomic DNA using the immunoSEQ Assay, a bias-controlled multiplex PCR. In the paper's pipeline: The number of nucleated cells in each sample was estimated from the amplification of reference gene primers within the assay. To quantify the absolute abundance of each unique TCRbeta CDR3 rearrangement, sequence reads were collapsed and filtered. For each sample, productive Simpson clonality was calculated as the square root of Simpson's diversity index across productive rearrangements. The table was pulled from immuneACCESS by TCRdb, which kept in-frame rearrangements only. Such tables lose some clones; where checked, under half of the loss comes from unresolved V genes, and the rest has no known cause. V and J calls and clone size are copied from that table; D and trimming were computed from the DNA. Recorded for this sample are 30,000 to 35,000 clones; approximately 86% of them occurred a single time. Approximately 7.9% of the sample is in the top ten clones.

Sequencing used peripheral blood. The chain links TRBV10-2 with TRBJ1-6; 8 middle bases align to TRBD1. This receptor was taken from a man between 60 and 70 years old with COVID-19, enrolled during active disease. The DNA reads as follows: TGCGCCAGCAGCCGGGACAGGTTAGATTCACCCCTCCACTTT. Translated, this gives CASSRDRLDSPLHF.